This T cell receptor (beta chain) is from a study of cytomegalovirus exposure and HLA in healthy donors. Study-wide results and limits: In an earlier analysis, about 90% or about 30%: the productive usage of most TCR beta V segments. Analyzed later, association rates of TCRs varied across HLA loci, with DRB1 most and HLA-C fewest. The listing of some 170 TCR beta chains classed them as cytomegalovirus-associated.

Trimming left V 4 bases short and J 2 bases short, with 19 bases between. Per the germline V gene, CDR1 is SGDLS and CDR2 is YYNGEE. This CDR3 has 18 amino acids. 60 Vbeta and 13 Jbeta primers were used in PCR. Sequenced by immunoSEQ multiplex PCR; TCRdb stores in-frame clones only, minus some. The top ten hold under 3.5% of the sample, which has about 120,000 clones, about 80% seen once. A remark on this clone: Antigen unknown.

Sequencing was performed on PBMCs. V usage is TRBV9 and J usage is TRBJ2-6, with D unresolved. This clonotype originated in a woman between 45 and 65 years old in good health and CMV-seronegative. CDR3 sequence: CASSSQGMSVPGANVLTF. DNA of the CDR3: TGTGCCAGCAGCTCCCAAGGAATGAGCGTCCCTGGGGCCAACGTCCTGACTTTC.